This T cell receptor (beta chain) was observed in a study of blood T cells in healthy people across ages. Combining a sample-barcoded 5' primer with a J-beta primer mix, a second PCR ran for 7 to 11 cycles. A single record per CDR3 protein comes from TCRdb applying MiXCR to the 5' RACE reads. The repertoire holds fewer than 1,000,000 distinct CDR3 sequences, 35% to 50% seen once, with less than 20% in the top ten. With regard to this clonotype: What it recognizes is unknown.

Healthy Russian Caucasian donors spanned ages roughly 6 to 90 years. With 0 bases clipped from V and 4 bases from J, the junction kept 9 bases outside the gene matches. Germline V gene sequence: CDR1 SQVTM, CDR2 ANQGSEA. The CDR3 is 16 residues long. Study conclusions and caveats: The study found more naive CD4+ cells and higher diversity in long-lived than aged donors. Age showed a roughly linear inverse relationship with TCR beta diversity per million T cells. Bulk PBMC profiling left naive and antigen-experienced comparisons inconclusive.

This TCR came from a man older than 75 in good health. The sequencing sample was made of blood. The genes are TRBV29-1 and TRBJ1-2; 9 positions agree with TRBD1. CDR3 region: CSVEDPRTGGIYGYTF. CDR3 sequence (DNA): TGCAGCGTTGAAGATCCCCGAACAGGGGGCATCTATGGCTACACCTTC. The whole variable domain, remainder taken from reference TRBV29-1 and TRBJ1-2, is SAVISQKPSRDICQRGTSLTIQCQVDSQVTMMFWYRQQPGQSLTLIATANQGSEATYESGFVIDKFPISRPNLTFSTLTVSNMSPEDSSIYLCSVEDPRTGGIYGYTFGSGTRLTVV.